These 26 T cell receptor beta chains were sequenced from one sample in a study of blood T cell repertoires in COVID-19. Sequencing was performed with immunoSEQ multiplex PCR; in TCRdb, only in-frame clones are kept and a portion is missing. The sample consists of under 250,000 clones, around four fifths of them appearing once. Source material: peripheral blood. The receptors come from a woman aged 70-85 years with active or convalescent COVID-19.

V gene TRBV10-3 combines with J gene TRBJ2-2; TRBD2 matches at 10 bases. Germline CDR1 ENHRY, CDR2 SYGVKD. V was pared by 8 bases and J by 5 bases, with 11 bases of the junction left unmatched. CDR3 length: 16 amino acids. CDR3 DNA sequence: TGTGCCATCGGGACCCTAAGCGGGAGGGGTACCGGGGAGCTGTTTTTT. Translation gives CAIGTLSGRGTGELFF.

The chain is built from TRBV5-1 and TRBJ1-2; D possibly corresponds to TRBD1 (5 bases). Looked up from germline, CDR1 is SGHRS and CDR2 is YFSETQ. The CDR3 contains 14 residues. V dropped 5 bases and J dropped 6 bases, with 17 bases sitting between them. CDR3 bases: TGCGCCAGCAGTAGGGGCCAACCGGGGGATGGCTACACCTTC. Translated: CASSRGQPGDGYTF.

This chain links TRBV4-2 with TRBJ2-1; 9 positions match TRBD2. V trimming: 0 bases; J trimming: 2 bases; junction bases outside the gene matches: 5. The CDR3 spans 17 residues. In germline, CDR1 is LGHNA, CDR2 YNFKEQ. CDR3 bases: TGTGCCAGCAGCCAAGATTCTAGCGGGAACCCCTACAATGAGCAGTTCTTC. It translates to CASSQDSSGNPYNEQFF.

This clone showed up just a few times. The same CDR3 is also encoded by other DNA sequences in this sample. The V and J genes are TRBV6-6 and TRBJ1-2, with 10 bases fitting TRBD1. The CDR3 has 15 amino acids. Germline V lookup: CDR1 MNHNY, CDR2 SVGAGI (reference sequence). The junction had 3 bases not matched to a gene; V was cut back by 2 bases and J by 3 bases. The CDR3 coding sequence is TGTGCCAGCAGTTACGGGGACAGGGGTGACTATGGCTACACCTTC. This sequence encodes CASSYGDRGDYGYTF.

The V gene is TRBV4-2, the J gene TRBJ2-3, with 10 positions matching TRBD2. The length of the CDR3 is 19 residues. V gave up 1 base and J gave up 4 bases; unmatched junction bases: 14. Germline values: CDR1 LGHNA, CDR2 YNFKEQ. DNA of the CDR3: TGTGCCAGCAGCCAAGCCCCACCATCTAGCGGGGGACCCCCAGATACGCAGTATTTT. Protein product: CASSQAPPSSGGPPDTQYF.

The CDR3 spells CASSRVEVGQFF. The CDR3 nucleotides read TGTGCCAGCAGCCGAGTGGAGGTAGGGCAGTTCTTC. The gene calls are TRBV7-8 and TRBJ2-1; D possibly corresponds to TRBD2 (5 bases). Trimming pared 5 bases from V and 12 bases from J, leaving 14 bases between. The length of the CDR3 is 12 residues. Germline lookup yields CDR1 SGHVS and CDR2 FQNEAQ.

There are a few counts of this clone. The chain couples TRBV28 to TRBJ2-7; 8 positions match TRBD2. The CDR3 sequence is 14 residues long. J gave up 1 base and V 5 bases, and 4 bases lay outside the gene matches. Germline loops: CDR1 MDHEN, CDR2 SYDVKM. CDR3 in DNA: TGTGCCAGCAGTGGAGCGGGAGAGTCCTACGAGCAGTACTTC. Translating it yields CASSGAGESYEQYF.

This clone was seen only once. This chain uses TRBV23-1 with TRBJ1-1; D gene unclear. TRBV23-1 is assigned to the ORF class and has an uncertain function. The CDR3 is 15 amino acids. V lost 6 bases and J lost 1, with 15 bases in between. Here the CDR3 reads CASSPPGRRNTEAFF. As DNA, the CDR3 is TGCGCCAGCAGCCCACCTGGGCGACGGAACACTGAAGCTTTCTTT.

This chain joins TRBV5-1 and TRBJ1-2, with D tentatively TRBD1 (5 bases). The CDR3 length is 13 residues. Germline values: CDR1 SGHRS, CDR2 YFSETQ. V was clipped by 5 bases and J by 8 bases, with 16 bases between them. CDR3 loop: CASRPTDFNGYTF. The DNA of the CDR3 is TGCGCCAGCAGACCGACAGACTTTAACGGCTACACCTTC.

The chain combines TRBV6-6 with TRBJ2-7, with D possibly TRBD1 on 6 matching bases. V lost 7 bases to trimming and J lost 0 bases, with 16 bases between them. Germline CDR1 reads MNHNY; CDR2 reads SVGAGI (reference sequence). The CDR3 spans 15 residues. This CDR3 is CASTYRQGSSYEQYF. CDR3 DNA: TGTGCCAGCACATATAGGCAGGGGAGCTCCTACGAGCAGTACTTC.

The gene calls are TRBV5-4 and TRBJ2-1, with 7 nucleotides matching TRBD2. The CDR3 length is 14 residues. V trimming: 2 bases; J trimming: 5 bases; junction bases outside the gene matches: 4. Germline-derived CDR1 and CDR2 are SGHNT and YYREEE (reference sequence). The CDR3 is CASSLKRGHNEQFF. CDR3 DNA sequence: TGTGCCAGCAGCTTAAAGCGGGGACACAATGAGCAGTTCTTC.

This clone has a handful of counts. V and J are TRBV11-2 and TRBJ2-1; a weak D match, TRBD2 (5 bases). CDR1 SGHAT and CDR2 FQNNGV come from the germline V gene. Deletions cut 1 base from V and 3 bases from J, with 10 bases between. The CDR3 covers 15 residues. The CDR3: CASSLGSSYYNEQFF. The CDR3 DNA follows: TGTGCCAGCAGCTTAGGGTCTAGCTACTACAATGAGCAGTTCTTC.

This chain links TRBV18 with TRBJ2-5; 10 bases are shared with TRBD1. The ends lost 3 bases at V and 5 bases at J; junction bases unmatched: 9. This CDR3 comprises 16 residues. Germline values: CDR1 KGHSH, CDR2 LQKENI. CDR3 region: CASSPMGQGLSETQYF. For the CDR3, the DNA is TGTGCCAGCTCACCCATGGGACAGGGGTTAAGCGAGACCCAGTACTTC.

This sequence joins TRBV18 and TRBJ2-7; 12 bases fit TRBD2. The CDR3 runs to 15 residues. The V segment lost 4 bases and the J segment 6 bases; nucleotides outside the gene matches: 7. Germline assignment: CDR1 KGHSH and CDR2 LQKENI. CDR3 sequence reads: CASSQSSGGAREQYF. CDR3 sequence (DNA): TGTGCCAGCTCACAATCTAGCGGGGGGGCCCGCGAGCAGTACTTC.

V gene TRBV3-1 (or the pseudogene TRBV3-2) combines with J gene TRBJ1-2, with 8 bases identical to TRBD1. The CDR3 loop spans 15 amino acids. CDR1 LGHDT and CDR2 YNNKEL come from the germline V gene (reference sequence). The V segment lost 0 bases and the J segment 7 bases; nucleotides outside the gene matches: 7. CDR3 amino acids: CASSQDSDRAGGYTF. Here the CDR3 DNA reads TGTGCCAGCAGCCAAGATTCGGACAGGGCAGGTGGCTACACCTTC.

This chain connects TRBV9 to TRBJ1-3; 9 bases are a match to TRBD1. The CDR3 totals 15 residues. Losses at the gene ends were 4 bases for V and 4 bases for J; bases not matched to a gene: 6. Germline V gives CDR1 SGDLS, CDR2 YYNGEE. The CDR3 DNA is TGTGCCAGCAGCTCCGGGGACAGGGTGGGAAACACCATATATTTT. It yields the protein CASSSGDRVGNTIYF.

CDR3: CATSDLVSAGGTDTQYF. CDR3 sequence (DNA): TGTGCCACCAGTGATTTGGTCTCCGCGGGAGGGACAGATACGCAGTATTTT. The chain is built from TRBV24-1 and TRBJ2-3; 9 bases map to TRBD2. The germline gives CDR1 KGHDR, CDR2 SFDVKD. The length of the CDR3 is 17 residues. The V and J ends lost 0 bases and 3 bases, in that order; junction bases with no gene match: 6.

This clone was seen just once. The chain combines TRBV6-5 with TRBJ2-1; TRBD2 aligns across 7 bases. The CDR3 sequence is 15 residues long. Germline loops: CDR1 MNHEY, CDR2 SVGAGI. The trim removed 2 bases at V and 6 bases at J, leaving 7 bases unmatched. Here the CDR3 reads CASSYRREGRNEQFF. In DNA form, the CDR3 reads TGTGCCAGCAGTTACAGGAGGGAGGGCCGCAATGAGCAGTTCTTC.

In regard to this clone: A read error may account for a junction end that differs from germline. The CDR3 nucleotides read TGTGCCAGCCGCTTCACCAGTGGCTACACCTTC. This encodes CASRFTSGYTF. The gene calls are TRBV5-6 and TRBJ1-2; D gene uncertain. Germline V gene data show CDR1 as SGHDT and CDR2 as YYEEEE. This CDR3 region has 11 residues.

The CDR3 is CASSLEGGQGEFF. CDR3 in DNA: TGTGCCAGCAGCTTAGAGGGGGGACAGGGGGAGTTCTTC. V and J are TRBV7-2 and TRBJ2-1; 11 nucleotides align to TRBD1. With 1 base clipped from V and 14 bases from J, the junction kept 4 bases outside the gene matches. The CDR3 totals 13 residues. Germline V gene data show CDR1 as SGHTA and CDR2 as FQGNSA.

This rearrangement joins TRBV30 to TRBJ1-1; D gene uncertain. V dropped 5 bases and J dropped 11 bases, with 18 bases sitting between them. This CDR3 contains 12 residues. Per the germline V gene, CDR1 is GTSNPN and CDR2 is SVGIG (reference sequence). CDR3 coding DNA: TGTGCCTGGGGATACTCTGGCGGTAGGGCTTTCTTT. It is translated as CAWGYSGGRAFF.

The chain is built from TRBV15 and TRBJ1-5, with 7 bases fitting TRBD1. Germline lookup yields CDR1 LNHNV and CDR2 YYDKDF (reference sequence). This CDR3 is built from 13 residues. V gave up 1 base and J gave up 7 bases; unmatched junction bases: 1. CDR3 loop: CATSRGDRQPQHF. The CDR3 nucleotides are TGTGCCACCAGCAGAGGGGACAGACAGCCCCAGCATTTT. Full variable domain (missing parts from reference TRBV15 and TRBJ1-5): DAMVIQNPRYQVTQFGKPVTLSCSQTLNHNVMYWYQQKSSQAPKLLFHYYDKDFNNEADTPDNFQSRRPNTSFCFLDIRSPGLGDTAMYLCATSRGDRQPQHFGDGTRLSIL.

V and J are TRBV10-1 and TRBJ1-2; no clear D. CDR1 and CDR2 from the germline V gene are WNHNN and SYGVQD (reference sequence). V lost 3 bases and J lost 6, with 5 bases in between. There are 11 residues in the CDR3. The CDR3 loop is CASSDGDGYTF. The DNA of the CDR3 is TGCGCCAGCAGTGACGGGGATGGCTACACCTTC.

This chain's CDR3 is CASIPGENTEAFF. CDR3 nucleotides: TGTGCCAGCATCCCAGGGGAGAACACTGAAGCTTTCTTT. The chain uses TRBV2 and TRBJ1-1; D may be TRBD1 (6 bases). Germline values: CDR1 SNHLY, CDR2 FYNNEI. There are 13 residues in the CDR3. With 7 bases removed from V and 1 base from J, the gap between germline ends came to 10 bases.

The chain combines TRBV7-9 with TRBJ1-2; D not certain. V was cut by 5 bases and J by 5 bases, with 9 bases left in between. The CDR3 consists of 12 residues. From germline, CDR1 is SEHNR and CDR2 FQNEAQ (reference sequence). For the CDR3, the DNA is TGTGCCAGCAGCGCCGTTGAGTATGGCTACACCTTC. Translation gives CASSAVEYGYTF. Combining the CDR3 with reference TRBV7-9 and TRBJ1-2 gives the whole variable domain DTGVSQNPRHKITKRGQNVTFRCDPISEHNRLYWYRQTLGQGPEFLTYFQNEAQLEKSRLLSDRFSAERPKGSFSTLEIQRTEQGDSAMYLCASSAVEYGYTFGSGTRLTVV.

This clone was picked up a small number of times. The chain is built from TRBV18 and TRBJ2-1; 7 bases agree with TRBD1. V was clipped by 6 bases and J by 7 bases; unmatched bases: 9. CDR1 and CDR2 (germline): KGHSH, LQKENI. This CDR3 has 14 amino acids. The CDR3 coding sequence is TGTGCCAGCTCCCAGGCAGGGACAGTTAATGAGCAGTTCTTC. As protein: CASSQAGTVNEQFF. The variable domain in full, with the rest retrieved from reference TRBV18 and TRBJ2-1, is NAGVMQNPRHLVRRRGQEARLRCSPMKGHSHVYWYRQLPEEGLKFMVYLQKENIIDESGMPKERFSAEFPKEGPSILRIQQVVRGDSAAYFCASSQAGTVNEQFFGPGTRLTVL.